The 15 T cell receptor beta chains below come from one sample, sequenced in a study of shared clonotypes between healthy human individuals. Sequencing was performed with immunoSEQ multiplex PCR; in TCRdb, only in-frame clones are kept and a portion is missing. Of approximately 590,000 clones listed, around 95% were seen once; the top ten hold roughly 0.1%. Naivety among CD8 cells was defined by CD45RO negativity and positive CCR7 selection, thereby excluding terminally differentiated effector memory CD45RA+ cells. Sequenced input: naive CD8+ T cells sorted from blood. The origin of the receptors is a woman in her twenties or thirties in good health.

This clone was observed once. The V call is TRBV2, the J call TRBJ2-2; TRBD2 matches at 8 bases. Germline CDR1 and CDR2: SNHLY and FYNNEI. This CDR3 is built from 12 residues. The V segment lost 7 bases and the J segment 6 bases; nucleotides outside the gene matches: 1. In DNA, the CDR3 is TGTGCCAGCATGCGGGGGGCCGGGGAGCTGTTTTTT. Amino acids: CASMRGAGELFF.

The CDR3 spells CASSLYRDRTTLAAGANVLTF. The CDR3 coding sequence is TGCGCCAGCAGCTTGTATAGGGACAGGACGACACTAGCGGCTGGGGCCAACGTCCTGACTTTC. This chain joins TRBV5-1 and TRBJ2-6, with D perhaps given as TRBD1 or TRBD2 (8 bases each). The CDR3 runs 21 residues. Germline V gene data show CDR1 as SGHRS and CDR2 as YFSETQ. V was trimmed by 1 base and J by 2 bases, leaving 25 bases between them. The whole variable domain, remainder taken from reference TRBV5-1 and TRBJ2-6, is KAGVTQTPRYLIKTRGQQVTLSCSPISGHRSVSWYQQTPGQGLQFLFEYFSETQRNKGNFPGRFSGRQFSNSRSEMNVSTLELGDSALYLCASSLYRDRTTLAAGANVLTFGAGSRLTVL.

J is TRBJ2-7 and V is TRBV28; possibly TRBD1 for D (6 bases). The germline V gene encodes CDR1 MDHEN and CDR2 SYDVKM. Trimming removed 4 bases at V and 0 bases at J, with 10 bases between. The length of the CDR3 is 14 residues. The CDR3 nucleotides read TGTGCCAGCAGTTCCCGGGACACCTCCTACGAGCAGTACTTC. Translation: CASSSRDTSYEQYF.

This clone showed up just once. This sequence joins TRBV7-9 and TRBJ2-7; D is uncertain. CDR1 SEHNR and CDR2 FQNEAQ come from the germline V gene (reference sequence). V dropped 6 bases and J dropped 6 bases, with 18 bases sitting between them. The CDR3 is 14 residues long. The chain's CDR3 is CASSNSQFGSEQYF. The CDR3 DNA sequence: TGTGCCAGCAGTAATAGTCAATTTGGTTCCGAGCAGTACTTC.

Only one count was recorded for this clone. The rearrangement uses TRBV6-5 and TRBJ2-1; possible D gene TRBD2, 5 bases. Germline V gene sequence: CDR1 MNHEY, CDR2 SVGAGI. V was cut by 4 bases and J by 3 bases, with 10 bases left in between. The length of the CDR3 is 14 residues. The CDR3 sequence: CASSWLADYNEQFF. DNA for the CDR3: TGTGCCAGCAGTTGGCTAGCCGACTACAATGAGCAGTTCTTC.

The chain couples TRBV27 to TRBJ2-7; 8 bases are a match to TRBD1. The V segment lost 7 bases and the J segment 2 bases; nucleotides outside the gene matches: 7. The CDR3 is 14 amino acids. In germline, CDR1 is MNHEY, CDR2 SMNVEV (reference sequence). Written as DNA, the CDR3 is TGTGCCAGCACTTCCGGACAGGGTCCCTACGAGCAGTACTTC. It yields the protein CASTSGQGPYEQYF.

As to this clone: The same CDR3 also results from other DNA sequences found in this sample. J is TRBJ2-3 and V is TRBV20-1; D gene uncertain. Germline loops: CDR1 DFQATT, CDR2 SNEGSKA (reference sequence). The CDR3 is 10 amino acids. V dropped 2 bases and J dropped 6 bases, with 3 bases sitting between them. In DNA, the CDR3 is TGCAGTGCTAGATTGGATACGCAGTATTTT. Protein product: CSARLDTQYF.

The chain couples TRBV7-9 to TRBJ1-5; D not certain. Germline values: CDR1 SEHNR, CDR2 FQNEAQ (reference sequence). CDR3 length: 14 residues. V lost 5 bases and J 4 bases, leaving 12 bases between the germline ends. CDR3 DNA: TGTGCCAGCAGCGCCTCTCGAGGGAATCAGCCCCAGCATTTT. This translates into CASSASRGNQPQHF.

The chain combines TRBV5-6 with TRBJ1-5; 10 nucleotides line up with TRBD1. Germline V lookup: CDR1 SGHDT, CDR2 YYEEEE. Losses at the gene ends were 4 bases for V and 2 bases for J; bases not matched to a gene: 3. The CDR3 runs 15 residues. CDR3 DNA: TGTGCCAGCAGCACCGGGACAGGGGGCAATCAGCCCCAGCATTTT. Amino acid sequence: CASSTGTGGNQPQHF.

The J gene is TRBJ1-2, the V gene TRBV6-6; D is unclear. Per the germline V gene, CDR1 is MNHNY and CDR2 is SVGAGI (reference sequence). The CDR3 length is 14 residues. V was clipped by 1 base and J by 4 bases, with 10 bases between them. In nucleotides, the CDR3 is TGTGCCAGCAGTTACTTAGGACTGAGCTATGGCTACACCTTC. Residues: CASSYLGLSYGYTF.

This chain joins TRBV4-1 and TRBJ2-5; TRBD1 matches 7 bases. V was pared by 0 bases and J by 1 base, with 5 bases of the junction left unmatched. The CDR3 has 16 amino acids. Germline V gene lookup returns CDR1 MGHRA and CDR2 YSYEKL. The CDR3 sequence is CASSQEHRGFQETQYF. CDR3 nucleotide sequence: TGCGCCAGCAGCCAAGAGCACAGGGGATTCCAAGAGACCCAGTACTTC.

The rearrangement joins TRBV19 to TRBJ2-1, with 12 bases that match TRBD2. With V trimmed by 4 bases and J by 5 bases, 9 bases remained unmatched. The CDR3 is 17 residues long. CDR1 is LNHDA, CDR2 SQIVND, per germline (reference sequence). In nucleotides, the CDR3 is TGTGCCAGTAGTACACATCTCCGGACTAGCGGGAACAATGAGCAGTTCTTC. Protein product: CASSTHLRTSGNNEQFF.

The chain couples TRBV7-9 to TRBJ1-4; 8 bases agree with TRBD1. This CDR3 region has 16 residues. The germline gives CDR1 SEHNR, CDR2 FQNEAQ (reference sequence). V shed 1 base and J 6 bases; nucleotides not matched to a gene: 7. This CDR3 reads CASSLDWSGGDEKLFF. The DNA of the CDR3 is TGTGCCAGCAGCTTAGATTGGTCAGGGGGCGATGAAAAACTGTTTTTT.

This chain joins TRBV6-6 and TRBJ1-5; D remains unclear. The germline gives CDR1 MNHNY, CDR2 SVGAGI (reference sequence). Between the trimmed V and J ends, which lost 6 bases and 1 base, there was a span of 10 bases. CDR3 length: 14 amino acids. The CDR3 spells CASRDRRSNQPQHF. DNA for the CDR3: TGTGCCAGCAGAGATAGACGGAGCAATCAGCCCCAGCATTTT.

Of note for this clone: At the DNA level, this CDR3 is encoded by other sequences in the same sample as well. V and J are TRBV6-4 and TRBJ2-1, with D perhaps matching TRBD2 (6 bases). This CDR3 is 13 amino acids long. Trimming pared 6 bases from V and 3 bases from J, leaving 9 bases between. Germline CDR1 reads MRHNA; CDR2 reads SNTAGT. The CDR3 spells CASSPTSYNEQFF. The CDR3 nucleotides read TGTGCCAGCAGCCCGACTAGCTACAATGAGCAGTTCTTC.